Included here is one TCR beta chain sequence, with context. The V gene end was trimmed by 3 bases and the J gene end by 6 bases; junction bases not matched to a gene: 3. The CDR3 runs 14 residues. The V gene's germline CDR1 is MNHEY and CDR2 SMNVEV (reference sequence). These data belong to a study of blood T cell repertoires in COVID-19. Original analysis: Estimates of nucleated cell counts were drawn from the amplification of reference gene primers. Repertoires were generated with immunoSEQ multiplex PCR, while TCRdb's copy carries only in-frame clones and drops some. The V and J calls and the clone size are those of that table, but D and trimming were determined from the DNA. The sample records over 120,000 clones, roughly 87% being singletons.

The TCR sequence derives from a woman in her 50s with acute or convalescent COVID-19. The genes are TRBV27 and TRBJ2-2; TRBD2 aligns across 8 bases. The sample was peripheral blood. CDR3 DNA sequence: TGTGCCAGCAGTTTTAGGACTAGCTCCGGGGAGCTGTTTTTT. It is translated as CASSFRTSSGELFF.